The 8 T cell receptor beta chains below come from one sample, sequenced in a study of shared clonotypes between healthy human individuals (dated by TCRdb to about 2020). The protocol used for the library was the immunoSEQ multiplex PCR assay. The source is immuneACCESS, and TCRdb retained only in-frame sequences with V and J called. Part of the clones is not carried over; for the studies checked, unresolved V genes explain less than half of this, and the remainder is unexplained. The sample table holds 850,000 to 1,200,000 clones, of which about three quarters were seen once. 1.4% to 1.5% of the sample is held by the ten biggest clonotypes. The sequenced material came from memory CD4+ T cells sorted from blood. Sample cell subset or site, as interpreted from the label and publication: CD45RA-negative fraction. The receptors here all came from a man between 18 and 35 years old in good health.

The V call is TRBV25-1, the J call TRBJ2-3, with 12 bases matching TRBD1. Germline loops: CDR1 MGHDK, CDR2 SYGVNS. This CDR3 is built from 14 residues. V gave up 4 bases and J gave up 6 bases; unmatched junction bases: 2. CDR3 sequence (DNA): TGTGCCAGCAGTGGGGACAGGGGGCTGGATACGCAGTATTTT. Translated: CASSGDRGLDTQYF.

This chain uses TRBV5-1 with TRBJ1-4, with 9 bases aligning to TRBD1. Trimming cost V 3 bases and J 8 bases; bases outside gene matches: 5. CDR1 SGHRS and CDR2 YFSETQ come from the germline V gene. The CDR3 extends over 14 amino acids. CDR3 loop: CASSSDRGGEKLFF. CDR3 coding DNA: TGCGCCAGCAGCTCGGACAGGGGAGGGGAAAAACTGTTTTTT.

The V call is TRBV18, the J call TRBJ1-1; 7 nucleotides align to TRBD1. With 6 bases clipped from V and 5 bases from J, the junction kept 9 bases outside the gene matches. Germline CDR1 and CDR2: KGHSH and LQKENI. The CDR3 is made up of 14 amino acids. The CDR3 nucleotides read TGTGCCAGCTCGGGGGGACAGAGGGGAACTGAAGCTTTCTTT. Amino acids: CASSGGQRGTEAFF.

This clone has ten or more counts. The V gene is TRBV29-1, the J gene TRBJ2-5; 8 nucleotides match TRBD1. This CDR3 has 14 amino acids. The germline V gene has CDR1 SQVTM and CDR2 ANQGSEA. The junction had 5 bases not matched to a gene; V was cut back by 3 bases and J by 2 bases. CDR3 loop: CSVDGRTGQETQYF. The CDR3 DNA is TGCAGCGTTGATGGCCGGACAGGGCAAGAGACCCAGTACTTC.

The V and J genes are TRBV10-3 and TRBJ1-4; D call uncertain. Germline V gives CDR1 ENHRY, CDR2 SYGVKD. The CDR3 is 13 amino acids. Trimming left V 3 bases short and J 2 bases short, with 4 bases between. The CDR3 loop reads CAISDNTNEKLFF. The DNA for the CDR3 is TGTGCCATCAGTGACAACACTAATGAAAAACTGTTTTTT.

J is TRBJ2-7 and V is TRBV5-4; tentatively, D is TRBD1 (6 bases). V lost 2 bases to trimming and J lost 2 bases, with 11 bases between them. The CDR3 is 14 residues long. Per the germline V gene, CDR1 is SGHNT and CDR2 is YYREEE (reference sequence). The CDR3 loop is CASSFDRNAYEQYF. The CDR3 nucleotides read TGTGCCAGCAGCTTCGACAGGAATGCCTACGAGCAGTACTTC.

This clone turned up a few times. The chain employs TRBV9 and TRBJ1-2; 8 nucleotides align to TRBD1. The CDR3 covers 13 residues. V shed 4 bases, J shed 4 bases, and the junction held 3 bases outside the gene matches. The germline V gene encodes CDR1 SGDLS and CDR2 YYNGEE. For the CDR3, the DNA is TGTGCCAGCAGCCAACAGGGGGGCTATGGCTACACCTTC. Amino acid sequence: CASSQQGGYGYTF.

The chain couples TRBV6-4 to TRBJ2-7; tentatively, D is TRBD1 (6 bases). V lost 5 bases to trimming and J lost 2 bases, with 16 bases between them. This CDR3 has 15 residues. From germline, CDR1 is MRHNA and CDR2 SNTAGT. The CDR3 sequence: CASSSSRGPAYEQYF. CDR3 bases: TGTGCCAGCAGTTCAAGCAGGGGACCTGCCTACGAGCAGTACTTC.